This paragraph reports one T cell receptor (beta chain). This sample stems from a study of blood T cell repertoires in COVID-19. Study in general: Samples of COVID-19 (acute and convalescent) were obtained from the United States, Italy and Spain. Sources were T cells, B-cell-depleted T cells, or PBMCs; the material itself was cDNA or gDNA.

Source study methods: Amplification of reference gene primers provided the estimated nucleated cell counts. Libraries were prepared by immunoSEQ multiplex PCR; TCRdb keeps only in-frame clonotypes and omits some of them. V, J and clone size reflect that table, while D and trimming were determined from the DNA. The sample includes some 70,000 clones, over 80% of them seen just once. The sequencing sample was made of peripheral blood. The sequence was obtained from a woman between 55 and 75 years old with acute or convalescent COVID-19.

Written as DNA, the CDR3 is TGCAGCGTGATGCCAAGACAGGGAGGAACTGAAGCTTTCTTT. Its protein is CSVMPRQGGTEAFF. The rearrangement joins TRBV29-1 to TRBJ1-1; 7 nucleotides line up with TRBD1. Germline CDR1 and CDR2: SQVTM and ANQGSEA. The CDR3 loop spans 14 amino acids. The J segment lost 5 bases and the V segment lost 6 bases, leaving 12 bases of the junction unmatched.